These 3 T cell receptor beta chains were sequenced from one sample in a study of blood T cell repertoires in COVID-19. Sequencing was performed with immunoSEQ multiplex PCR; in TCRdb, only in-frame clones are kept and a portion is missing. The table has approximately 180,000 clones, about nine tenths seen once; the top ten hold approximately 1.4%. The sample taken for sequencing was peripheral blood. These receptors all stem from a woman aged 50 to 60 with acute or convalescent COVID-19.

In nucleotides, the CDR3 is TGTGCCAGCAGTGAATTTGATGGGACAGGGGGTTCACCCCTCCACTTT. Translated, it gives CASSEFDGTGGSPLHF. This chain connects TRBV2 to TRBJ1-6; 11 positions agree with TRBD1. The germline CDR1 and CDR2 sequences are SNHLY and FYNNEI. The CDR3 covers 16 residues. V was clipped by 2 bases and J by 9 bases; unmatched bases: 6. The variable domain in full, with the rest retrieved from reference TRBV2 and TRBJ1-6, is EPEVTQTPSHQVTQMGQEVILRCVPISNHLYFYWYRQILGQKVEFLVSFYNNEISEKSEIFDDQFSVERPDGSNFTLKIRSTKLEDSAMYFCASSEFDGTGGSPLHFGNGTRLTVT.

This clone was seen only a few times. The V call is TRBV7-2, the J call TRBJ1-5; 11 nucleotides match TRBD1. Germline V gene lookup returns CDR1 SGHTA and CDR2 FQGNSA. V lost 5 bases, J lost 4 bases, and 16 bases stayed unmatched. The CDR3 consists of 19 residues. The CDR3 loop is CASSTTNQPGQGANQPQHF. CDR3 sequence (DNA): TGTGCCAGCAGCACAACCAACCAGCCCGGACAGGGGGCGAATCAGCCCCAGCATTTT.

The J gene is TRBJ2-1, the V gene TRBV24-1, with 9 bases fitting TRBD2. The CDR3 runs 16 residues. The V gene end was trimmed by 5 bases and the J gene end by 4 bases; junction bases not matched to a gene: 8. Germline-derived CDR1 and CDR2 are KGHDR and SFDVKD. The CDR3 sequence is CATSASTSGQYNEQFF. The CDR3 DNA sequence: TGTGCCACCAGTGCTTCCACTAGCGGGCAATACAATGAGCAGTTCTTC.